Below are 32 T cell receptor beta chains sequenced from a single sample in a study of vaccination and CD4 T cells after COVID-19. The Oncomine TCR Beta short-read assay sequenced DNA from cultured CD4+ T cells. TCRdb reanalysed the PCR reads using MiXCR and keeps one entry per CDR3 protein. This sample has over 8,000 distinct CDR3 sequences; roughly 60% occur once, and the top ten carry around 16%. Regarding treatment: approximately 9-day PBMC culture with coronavirus spike peptide pools or control peptides (ViraFEST assay). These TCRs are of unknown antigen specificity. The source material was CD4+ T cells from blood, cultured in vitro. All receptors come from a human donor who had recovered from COVID-19.

V gene TRBV10-3 combines with J gene TRBJ2-1; 7 bases fit TRBD1. Trimming at V came to 4 bases and at J to 5 bases, leaving 14 bases not matched to a gene. CDR3 length equals 17 residues. Germline V gene lookup returns CDR1 ENHRY and CDR2 SYGVKD. CDR3 loop: CAISAHRGEGQDNEQFF. DNA of the CDR3: TGTGCCATCAGTGCCCACAGGGGAGAGGGCCAAGACAATGAGCAGTTCTTC.

This clonotype was seen only a few times. The V gene is TRBV20-1, the J gene TRBJ2-7; D is uncertain. The ends were cut back, 1 base at V and 3 bases at J, with 10 bases in the middle. From germline, CDR1 is DFQATT and CDR2 SNEGSKA (reference sequence). The length of the CDR3 is 13 residues. The CDR3 DNA reads TGCAGTGCTAGAGCCGGGCCGCGCTACGAGCAGTACTTC. Translated, it gives CSARAGPRYEQYF.

The CDR3 coding sequence is TGTGCCAGCGTTCCGGGGCTAGCGGAAAGCACAGATACGCAGTATTTT. Amino acid sequence: CASVPGLAESTDTQYF. This chain connects TRBV7-6 to TRBJ2-3, with 7 bases aligning to TRBD2. Germline CDR1 reads SGHVS; CDR2 reads FNYEAQ. The CDR3 loop spans 16 amino acids. V shed 8 bases and J 0 bases; nucleotides not matched to a gene: 11.

The chain carries TRBV28 and TRBJ2-7; 13 nucleotides align to TRBD2. Germline-derived CDR1 and CDR2 are MDHEN and SYDVKM. The CDR3 consists of 17 residues. Germline trimming cut 0 bases from V and 7 bases from J; bases unmatched to any gene: 9. The CDR3: CASSLWELAGGPGEQYF. The CDR3 nucleotides read TGTGCCAGCAGTTTATGGGAACTAGCGGGAGGGCCTGGAGAGCAGTACTTC.

This clonotype was counted a few times. The rearrangement uses TRBV20-1 and TRBJ2-1; 7 bases align to TRBD1. Trimming took 3 bases from V and 10 from J; bases not matched to a gene: 3. CDR3 length: 11 residues. CDR1 and CDR2 (germline): DFQATT, SNEGSKA (reference sequence). Here the CDR3 reads CSARGTDEQFF. The CDR3 nucleotides read TGCAGTGCTAGGGGGACAGACGAGCAGTTCTTC.

The chain uses TRBV19 and TRBJ1-4, with D perhaps TRBD1 (5 bases). The CDR3 has 17 residues. The germline gives CDR1 LNHDA, CDR2 SQIVND (reference sequence). V was trimmed by 5 bases and J by 0 bases, leaving 16 bases between them. The CDR3 DNA reads TGTGCCAGTAGTGGACCGGGACGCGGACCAACTAATGAAAAACTGTTTTTT. Its translation is CASSGPGRGPTNEKLFF.

This clonotype was recorded once. This chain connects TRBV5-8 to TRBJ2-5; 7 bases are a match to TRBD1. Germline-derived CDR1 and CDR2 are SGHTS and YDEGEE. This CDR3 has 11 amino acids. V shed 7 bases and J 8 bases; nucleotides not matched to a gene: 5. CDR3 coding DNA: TGTGCCAGCGGGACAGCTAAAACCCAGTACTTC. Protein product: CASGTAKTQYF.

V is TRBV11-2 and J is TRBJ2-2; no reliable D call. The CDR3 has 11 amino acids. The germline V gene encodes CDR1 SGHAT and CDR2 FQNNGV. Trimming left V 7 bases short and J 7 bases short, with 7 bases between. The CDR3 protein is CASTPVGELFF. The CDR3 nucleotides are TGTGCCAGCACCCCGGTCGGGGAGCTGTTTTTT. Filled out from reference TRBV11-2 and TRBJ2-2, the complete variable domain reads EAGVAQSPRYKIIEKRQSVAFWCNPISGHATLYWYQQILGQGPKLLIQFQNNGVVDDSQLPKDRFSAERLKGVDSTLKIQPAKLEDSAVYLCASTPVGELFFGEGSRLTVL.

The V and J genes are TRBV11-2 and TRBJ2-5, with 7 positions matching TRBD1. With V trimmed by 5 bases and J by 5 bases, 14 bases remained unmatched. The CDR3 runs 16 residues. Looked up from germline, CDR1 is SGHAT and CDR2 is FQNNGV. In nucleotides, the CDR3 is TGTGCCAGCAGCCTAGCACAGGGGTCCATGAGGGAGACCCAGTACTTC. This sequence encodes CASSLAQGSMRETQYF.

The CDR3 nucleotides read TGTGCCAGCAGGGGGACAGGGGTACGTTTGGAGACCCAGTACTTC. Protein sequence: CASRGTGVRLETQYF. The genes are TRBV6-1 and TRBJ2-5; 10 positions agree with TRBD1. The CDR3 has 15 residues. After removal of 6 bases from V and 5 bases from J, the junction contained 9 bases not matched to a gene. Germline CDR1 MNHNS, CDR2 SASEGT.

The chain combines TRBV20-1 with TRBJ2-7; D possibly corresponds to TRBD1 (5 bases). This CDR3 spans 15 amino acids. Germline lookup yields CDR1 DFQATT and CDR2 SNEGSKA (reference sequence). Trimming left V 0 bases short and J 4 bases short, with 16 bases between. This chain's CDR3 is CSARDPLQGRYEQYF. The CDR3 coding sequence is TGCAGTGCTAGAGATCCTTTGCAGGGAAGGTACGAGCAGTACTTC.

The table lists this clonotype with a few counts. The rearrangement uses TRBV20-1 and TRBJ2-4; the D gene is possibly TRBD2 (6 bases). From germline, CDR1 is DFQATT and CDR2 SNEGSKA (reference sequence). V was pared by 3 bases and J by 2 bases, with 17 bases between. The CDR3 length is 16 residues. CDR3 sequence reads: CSARRTRDSSKNIQYF. The DNA of the CDR3 is TGCAGTGCTAGGCGCACCCGGGACTCATCCAAAAACATTCAGTACTTC.

This clonotype was found a few times. The V and J genes are TRBV10-3 and TRBJ1-2; TRBD1 matches at 8 bases. Germline CDR1 and CDR2: ENHRY and SYGVKD. V lost 6 bases and J lost 5; bases outside the gene matches: 11. The CDR3 length is 15 residues. CDR3 nucleotide sequence: TGTGCCATCAGGTCGGGGGGACAGGACATATATGGCTACACCTTC. Translated, it gives CAIRSGGQDIYGYTF.

The chain links TRBV11-3 to TRBJ2-3; tentative D call: TRBD2 (6 bases). The CDR3 consists of 15 residues. V was clipped by 1 base and J by 3 bases, with 11 bases between them. Germline CDR1 and CDR2: SGHNT and YENEEA. Here the CDR3 DNA reads TGTGCCAGCAGCTTAGTGGGGGAGGTGACAGATACGCAGTATTTT. Its translation: CASSLVGEVTDTQYF.

In this sample, this clonotype turned up a few times. The rearrangement uses TRBV27 and TRBJ1-6, with D tentatively TRBD1 (6 bases). CDR3 size: 13 residues. Germline lookup yields CDR1 MNHEY and CDR2 SMNVEV (reference sequence). Trimming left V 3 bases short and J 10 bases short, with 10 bases between. The CDR3 reads CASSFGGESPLHF. CDR3 sequence (DNA): TGTGCCAGCAGTTTTGGGGGCGAGTCACCCCTCCACTTT.

This clonotype has just one count. The V and J genes are TRBV11-3 and TRBJ1-1; no clear D. Germline V gives CDR1 SGHNT, CDR2 YENEEA. V was pared by 1 base and J by 7 bases, with 13 bases between. This CDR3 region has 14 residues. CDR3 bases: TGTGCCAGCAGCTTAGGGGTAGGCGGTGATGAAGCTTTCTTT. Residues: CASSLGVGGDEAFF.

This chain joins TRBV19 and TRBJ1-1; maybe TRBD1 (5 bases). The CDR3 has 16 amino acids. Looked up from germline, CDR1 is LNHDA and CDR2 is SQIVND (reference sequence). The germline V and J ends were trimmed by 1 base and 4 bases, with 16 bases remaining between them. CDR3 loop: CASSIGGTSAVTEAFF. DNA for the CDR3: TGTGCCAGTAGTATAGGGGGGACGTCAGCCGTCACTGAAGCTTTCTTT.

The V call is TRBV20-1, the J call TRBJ2-7; unclear D gene. The length of the CDR3 is 13 residues. Per germline, CDR1 DFQATT and CDR2 SNEGSKA (reference sequence). V was cut by 0 bases and J by 6 bases, with 12 bases left in between. This CDR3 is CSARDGLGLEQYF. CDR3 DNA: TGCAGTGCTAGAGATGGCCTAGGTCTCGAGCAGTACTTC.

DNA of the CDR3: TGCAGTGCTAGTAGCGGGAGAAGCCCCGATGAGCAGTTCTTC. Translated, it gives CSASSGRSPDEQFF. The chain has TRBV20-1 and TRBJ2-1; 9 bases are a match to TRBD2. V trimming: 3 bases; J trimming: 8 bases; junction bases outside the gene matches: 8. The V gene's germline CDR1 is DFQATT and CDR2 SNEGSKA (reference sequence). This CDR3 is built from 14 residues.

The J gene is TRBJ1-1, the V gene TRBV21-1; the table's D call, TRBD1, has no DNA check behind it. TRBV21-1 is shown as a pseudogene. This CDR3 is built from 14 residues. The CDR3 sequence: CASSRGRANTEAFF. In DNA form, the CDR3 reads TGTGCCAGCAGCAGGGGGCGTGCGAACACTGAAGCTTTCTTT.

This chain connects TRBV27 to TRBJ1-1; D is undetermined. Germline CDR1 reads MNHEY; CDR2 reads SMNVEV (reference sequence). The CDR3 spans 14 residues. Trimming left V 7 bases short and J 3 bases short, with 15 bases between. The CDR3 region has the DNA TGTGCCAGCAAAAGCCCTTCGCGGGACACTGAAGCTTTCTTT. Its protein is CASKSPSRDTEAFF.

J is TRBJ2-5 and V is TRBV20-1; D is ambiguous. Trimming left V 1 base short and J 5 bases short, with 8 bases between. The CDR3 is 12 residues long. The germline V gene encodes CDR1 DFQATT and CDR2 SNEGSKA (reference sequence). The CDR3 spells CSARAPGETQYF. The CDR3 bases are TGCAGTGCTAGAGCCCCTGGGGAGACCCAGTACTTC.

The chain recombines TRBV7-3 with TRBJ2-1; 8 nucleotides line up with TRBD2. Trimming removed 10 bases from V and 6 bases from J; junction bases left unmatched: 8. CDR1 is SGHTA, CDR2 FQGTGA, per germline. The CDR3 extends over 13 amino acids. CDR3 nucleotide sequence: TGTGCCACCGGTAGCGGGGTTGGCAATGAGCAGTTCTTC. Residues: CATGSGVGNEQFF.

This clonotype showed up just a few times. This chain joins TRBV7-2 and TRBJ2-2; 8 nucleotides agree with TRBD1. V lost 10 bases and J lost 3; bases outside the gene matches: 1. The CDR3 has 12 amino acids. Germline V gene data show CDR1 as SGHTA and CDR2 as FQGNSA. The CDR3 protein is CATDRDTGELFF. The CDR3 DNA sequence: TGTGCCACGGACAGGGACACCGGGGAGCTGTTTTTT.

This chain joins TRBV7-9 and TRBJ1-5, with no clear D. The CDR3 is 12 amino acids. V shed 5 bases and J shed 6 bases, with 8 bases lying between them. Germline V gene data show CDR1 as SEHNR and CDR2 as FQNEAQ (reference sequence). In DNA, the CDR3 is TGTGCCAGCAGCGACGGTAGTCAGCCCCAGCATTTT. Its protein product is CASSDGSQPQHF.

This clonotype was observed a few times. The chain employs TRBV12-3 or TRBV12-4 and TRBJ1-2; the match to TRBD1 covers 8 bases. The CDR3 is made up of 14 amino acids. After removal of 2 bases from V and 6 bases from J, the junction contained 5 bases not matched to a gene. The CDR3 DNA reads as TGTGCCAGCAGTTTAACCAGGGGGCTTAATGGCTACACCTTC. This sequence encodes CASSLTRGLNGYTF.

In this sample, this clonotype turned up a few times. This chain links TRBV19 with TRBJ1-1; D may be TRBD1 (5 bases). Trimming left V 3 bases short and J 4 bases short, with 12 bases between. CDR1 and CDR2 from the germline V gene are LNHDA and SQIVND (reference sequence). CDR3 size: 14 residues. CDR3 sequence (DNA): TGTGCCAGTAGTATTAGGGGCCCGGGCACTGAAGCTTTCTTT. It codes for CASSIRGPGTEAFF.

V is TRBV6-2 or TRBV6-3 and J is TRBJ1-2, with TRBD1 matching over 8 bases. Germline CDR1 reads MNHEY; CDR2 reads SVGEGT. The CDR3 contains 15 residues. The J segment lost 4 bases and the V segment lost 3 bases, leaving 7 bases of the junction unmatched. The CDR3 sequence is CASSYNPGGVYGYTF. DNA of the CDR3: TGTGCCAGCAGTTATAACCCAGGGGGCGTCTATGGCTACACCTTC.

V and J are TRBV20-1 and TRBJ1-1; D remains ambiguous. V was clipped by 3 bases and J by 2 bases, with 19 bases between them. From germline, CDR1 is DFQATT and CDR2 SNEGSKA (reference sequence). This CDR3 contains 16 residues. The CDR3 DNA sequence: TGCAGTGCTAGTGGTACAGCAAACGGAAAAAACACTGAAGCTTTCTTT. Protein: CSASGTANGKNTEAFF.

The chain joins TRBV7-2 to TRBJ1-1; D ambiguous. Trimming shortened V by 4 bases and J by 0 bases, and 12 bases separated the two germline ends. The CDR3 runs to 15 residues. Germline V gene sequence: CDR1 SGHTA, CDR2 FQGNSA. The CDR3 loop reads CASSSLLGLNTEAFF. The CDR3 DNA reads as TGTGCCAGCAGCTCCCTCCTGGGATTGAACACTGAAGCTTTCTTT.

This chain links TRBV7-9 with TRBJ2-1, with D unclear. The assigned J gene may be wrong: the sequence end matches TRBJ2-7 better. The CDR3 has 12 amino acids. Per germline, CDR1 SEHNR and CDR2 FQNEAQ (reference sequence). The CDR3 nucleotides are TGTGCCAGCAGTCTGTCGATGGGGGAGCAGTACTTC. Protein: CASSLSMGEQYF.

This chain connects TRBV5-1 to TRBJ2-2, with D tentatively TRBD2 (6 bases). CDR1 and CDR2 (germline): SGHRS, YFSETQ. Trimming cost V 3 bases and J 1 base, with 10 bases left between them. The CDR3 runs 15 residues. DNA of the CDR3: TGCGCCAGCAGCTCCGGGACTGGGAACACCGGGGAGCTGTTTTTT. Its translation: CASSSGTGNTGELFF.